The T cell receptor beta chain described here comes from a study of cytomegalovirus exposure and HLA in healthy donors. Study-level results: Cytomegalovirus-associated status was assigned to around 160 TCR beta chains.

Germline-derived CDR1 and CDR2 are MRHNA and SNTAGT. Trimming removed 3 bases from V and 5 bases from J, with 8 bases in between. The CDR3 length is 13 residues. Assay: immunoSEQ multiplex PCR; the TCRdb copy retains only in-frame clones and omits some. The repertoire has about 180,000 clones, around 87% of them found once; the top ten carry approximately 1.5%. The count of this clone is one. Antigen specificity is unknown. The clonotype comes from a woman aged 25 to 39 in good health and CMV-seronegative. The sequenced sample was PBMCs. The chain is built from TRBV6-4 and TRBJ2-1; D not certain. Here the CDR3 DNA reads TGTGCCAGCAGTGAGGCAGACAACAATGAGCAGTTCTTC. Protein: CASSEADNNEQFF.